The 10 T cell receptor beta chains listed next were all sequenced from one sample in a study of identical twins. TCRdb re-called the 5' RACE reads with MiXCR, one entry per CDR3 protein. The sample includes some 500,000 distinct CDR3 sequences, roughly an eighth of them seen just once. The same data also contributed to another study, on yellow fever vaccine responses in identical twins.

The sample was CD4+ T cells sorted from blood. The receptors come from a woman under 30 in good health.

The chain carries TRBV20-1 and TRBJ2-1; 12 positions agree with TRBD2. The germline V gene encodes CDR1 DFQATT and CDR2 SNEGSKA (reference sequence). The V and J ends lost 0 bases and 1 base, in that order; junction bases with no gene match: 10. This CDR3 spans 19 amino acids. In DNA, the CDR3 is TGCAGTGCTAGAGATTCCCGAGCTAGCGGGGGGGGTTCCTACAATGAGCAGTTCTTC. Translating gives CSARDSRASGGGSYNEQFF.

In its sample, this clonotype was seen a few times. The rearrangement joins TRBV10-2 to TRBJ1-2; 9 bases match TRBD1. This CDR3 comprises 13 residues. Trimming took 6 bases from V and 6 from J; bases not matched to a gene: 5. Germline V lookup: CDR1 WSHSY, CDR2 SAAADI. CDR3 region: CASRDRGLDGYTF. The CDR3 DNA reads TGCGCCAGCAGGGACAGGGGCCTTGATGGCTACACCTTC.

To note about this clonotype: A much larger clone differs by one base, so this may be a read error. This rearrangement joins TRBV6-5 to TRBJ1-1; D gene ambiguous. The CDR3 has 11 amino acids. Germline V CDR1 and CDR2: MNHEY, SVGAGI. The CDR3 sequence: CAGSSYTEAFF. The CDR3 region has the DNA TGTGCCGGCAGTTCATACACTGAAGCTTTCTTT.

On this clonotype itself: The CDR3 does not close with the conserved phenylalanine or tryptophan, likely indicating a read error. The chain is built from TRBV27 and TRBJ1-5; D remains unclear. CDR1 and CDR2 from the germline V gene are MNHEY and SMNVEV (reference sequence). The CDR3 has 14 residues. V lost 3 bases to trimming and J lost 11 bases, with 17 bases between them. The DNA of the CDR3 is TGTGCCAGCAGTTTGGTCTCCGGGTCATCGTCCCAGCATCTT. This translates into CASSLVSGSSSQHL.

The chain uses TRBV3-1 and TRBJ2-5; tentatively, D is TRBD1 (5 bases). The CDR3 runs to 14 residues. The germline V gene encodes CDR1 LGHDT and CDR2 YNNKEL (reference sequence). Trimming cost V 6 bases and J 2 bases, with 13 bases left between them. The CDR3 sequence is CASRPPTDQETQYF. The CDR3, as DNA: TGTGCCAGCAGACCACCGACAGATCAAGAGACCCAGTACTTC.

V and J are TRBV9 and TRBJ2-5, with 9 bases that match TRBD2. V dropped 5 bases and J dropped 0; count of bases not matched to a gene: 5. CDR3 length equals 15 residues. Looked up from germline, CDR1 is SGDLS and CDR2 is YYNGEE. Here the CDR3 DNA reads TGTGCCAGCAGTCGACGCGGGGGGGACCAAGAGACCCAGTACTTC. Translated, it gives CASSRRGGDQETQYF.

V and J are TRBV6-1 and TRBJ1-5; 9 positions match TRBD1. J was trimmed by 7 bases and V by 6 bases; bases with no gene match: 10. CDR3 length: 15 amino acids. CDR1 is MNHNS, CDR2 SASEGT, per germline. CDR3 DNA sequence: TGTGCCAGCAGACTGGACAGGGGAGACGGGCAGCCCCAGCATTTT. Translated, it gives CASRLDRGDGQPQHF.

In its sample, this clonotype was seen a few times. The DNA for the CDR3 is TGTGCCAGCAGCTTACGGCCCACTCAGGGCTCCTACGAGCAGTACTTC. Protein product: CASSLRPTQGSYEQYF. The chain links TRBV11-3 to TRBJ2-7; a weak D match, TRBD1 (5 bases). The CDR3 covers 16 residues. The V end was cut by 2 bases, the J end by 0 bases, with 14 bases between. CDR1 and CDR2 from the germline V gene are SGHNT and YENEEA.

As DNA, the CDR3 is TGCGCCAGCAGCATAAAGACACGATCGGACACTGAAGCTTTCTTT. Translation: CASSIKTRSDTEAFF. The chain joins TRBV5-1 to TRBJ1-1, with no clear D. The germline V gene has CDR1 SGHRS and CDR2 YFSETQ. The CDR3 has 15 amino acids. Trimming pared 4 bases from V and 3 bases from J, leaving 16 bases between.

The rearrangement joins TRBV20-1 to TRBJ2-7; 7 bases are shared with TRBD1. The CDR3 spans 15 residues. V dropped 0 bases and J dropped 3; count of bases not matched to a gene: 8. Germline lookup yields CDR1 DFQATT and CDR2 SNEGSKA (reference sequence). The CDR3 DNA reads as TGCAGTGCTAGAGAGGGGCCGACAGGGATCTACGAGCAGTACTTC. It yields the protein CSAREGPTGIYEQYF.